Below, 15 T cell receptor beta chains from the same sample are listed, as sequenced in a study of blood T cell repertoires in COVID-19. Generated by immunoSEQ multiplex PCR, the TCRdb table keeps only in-frame clones and is missing some. The repertoire holds about half a million clones, roughly 87% seen once, with around 0.92% in the top ten. Sequences were obtained from peripheral blood. The receptors shown here come from a man between 18 and 29 years old with COVID-19, enrolled during active disease.

The chain recombines TRBV21-1 with TRBJ1-1. TRBV21-1 constitutes a pseudogene. The CDR3 sequence is 17 residues long. The CDR3 DNA follows: TGTGCCAGCAGCAAGGATTGGACTCGGGTAATGAACACTGAAGCTTTCTTT. Translation gives CASSKDWTRVMNTEAFF.

CDR3: CASSLTGSSNQPQHF. The CDR3, as DNA: TGTGCCAGTAGTCTAACAGGGAGTAGCAATCAGCCCCAGCATTTT. The genes are TRBV19 and TRBJ1-5, with D perhaps TRBD1 (6 bases). The V end lost 5 bases, the J end lost 0 bases, and 11 bases lay between the germline ends. Germline lookup yields CDR1 LNHDA and CDR2 SQIVND (reference sequence). The CDR3 sequence is 15 residues long.

This clone was seen once. V usage is TRBV30 and J usage is TRBJ2-5; TRBD2 agrees at 8 bases. CDR3 length: 14 amino acids. V gave up 1 base and J gave up 5 bases; unmatched junction bases: 6. Germline V gene data show CDR1 as GTSNPN and CDR2 as SVGIG (reference sequence). Here the CDR3 DNA reads TGTGCCTGGAGTGCTGCGGGAGGTAGCGAGACCCAGTACTTC. Translating it yields CAWSAAGGSETQYF. Full variable domain (remainder filled in from reference TRBV30 and TRBJ2-5): SQTIHQWPATLVQPVGSPLSLECTVEGTSNPNLYWYRQAAGRGLQLLFYSVGIGQISSEVPQNLSASRPQDRQFILSSKKLLLSDSGFYLCAWSAAGGSETQYFGPGTRLLVL.

This chain uses TRBV6-4 with TRBJ2-5; no reliable D call. Germline V gene lookup returns CDR1 MRHNA and CDR2 SNTAGT. The CDR3 length is 12 residues. The V and J ends lost 8 bases and 5 bases respectively, with 12 bases between them. Written as DNA, the CDR3 is TGTGCCAGCCCTGACCACGGGGAGACCCAGTACTTC. It specifies CASPDHGETQYF.

This rearrangement joins TRBV25-1 to TRBJ2-7, with D hard to call. Germline V gene lookup returns CDR1 MGHDK and CDR2 SYGVNS. This CDR3 has 12 amino acids. V lost 3 bases and J lost 3, with 6 bases in between. Here the CDR3 DNA reads TGTGCCAGCAGTGACCCGGTCTACGAGCAGTACTTC. Encoded protein: CASSDPVYEQYF.

In DNA, the CDR3 is TGTGCCAGCAGCCAGACAGGGTCTTTGAACGAGCAGTACTTC. Protein sequence: CASSQTGSLNEQYF. The gene calls are TRBV3-1 (or the pseudogene TRBV3-2) and TRBJ2-7; 7 bases fit TRBD1. The germline V gene has CDR1 LGHDT and CDR2 YNNKEL (reference sequence). This CDR3 has 14 amino acids. The junction had 7 bases not matched to a gene; V was cut back by 3 bases and J by 5 bases.

The gene calls are TRBV25-1 and TRBJ1-2, with 9 bases that match TRBD1. The CDR3 spans 13 residues. V was clipped by 6 bases and J by 6 bases; unmatched bases: 5. CDR1 and CDR2 from the germline V gene are MGHDK and SYGVNS. Here the CDR3 DNA reads TGTGCCAGCAGCGACCGGGACAGGGATGGCTACACCTTC. Translation gives CASSDRDRDGYTF.

V usage is TRBV5-1 and J usage is TRBJ2-7, with a weak D call TRBD2 (6 bases). Trimming took 2 bases from V and 2 from J, leaving 17 bases between them. The CDR3 runs to 16 residues. Per germline, CDR1 SGHRS and CDR2 YFSETQ. CDR3 in amino acids: CASSLISSGLTYEQYF. Here the CDR3 DNA reads TGCGCCAGCAGCTTAATTTCCAGCGGGCTTACCTACGAGCAGTACTTC.

The chain joins TRBV28 to TRBJ1-6; D is uncertain. The germline gives CDR1 MDHEN, CDR2 SYDVKM. V was pared by 3 bases and J by 4 bases, with 16 bases between. The CDR3 runs to 17 residues. CDR3 protein: CASSFPHTLPYNSPLHF. In nucleotides, the CDR3 is TGTGCCAGCAGTTTTCCCCATACATTACCTTATAATTCACCCCTCCACTTT.

The chain carries TRBV5-1 and TRBJ2-7; TRBD1 matches at 8 bases. Germline assignment: CDR1 SGHRS and CDR2 YFSETQ. The CDR3 covers 13 residues. J lost 4 bases, V lost 4 bases, and 4 bases had no gene match. The CDR3 DNA is TGCGCCAGCAGCCACGGACAGGGTTACGAGCAGTACTTC. The encoded protein is CASSHGQGYEQYF.

The chain is built from TRBV6-5 and TRBJ2-3; 12 bases are a match to TRBD2. This CDR3 is 16 amino acids long. Germline-derived CDR1 and CDR2 are MNHEY and SVGAGI. The trim removed 4 bases at V and 2 bases at J, leaving 4 bases unmatched. For the CDR3, the DNA is TGTGCCAGCAGTTGGACTAGCGGGATACCCACAGATACGCAGTATTTT. Protein product: CASSWTSGIPTDTQYF.

The rearrangement links TRBV20-1 to TRBJ2-7; 7 bases are a match to TRBD2. Trimming cost V 6 bases and J 7 bases; bases outside gene matches: 6. Germline CDR1 DFQATT, CDR2 SNEGSKA (reference sequence). CDR3 length equals 11 residues. As DNA, the CDR3 is TGCAGTGCCCGGGACTACCCTGAGCAGTACTTC. Translated: CSARDYPEQYF.

This clone was observed a handful of times. The genes are TRBV14 and TRBJ1-1; 10 positions match TRBD1. Per germline, CDR1 SGHDN and CDR2 FVKESK. The CDR3 has 16 amino acids. The trim removed 4 bases at V and 3 bases at J, leaving 8 bases unmatched. The CDR3 DNA reads TGTGCCAGCAGCCTAGATGGGACAGGGGCACACACTGAAGCTTTCTTT. Protein: CASSLDGTGAHTEAFF.

This chain connects TRBV6-5 to TRBJ1-2, with a weak D call TRBD1 (6 bases). CDR3 length: 14 residues. CDR1 and CDR2 (germline): MNHEY, SVGAGI. V was trimmed by 2 bases and J by 8 bases, leaving 15 bases between them. CDR3 region: CASSYDRQAGGYTF. As DNA, the CDR3 is TGTGCCAGCAGTTACGACAGACAGGCCGGGGGCTACACCTTC.

The rearrangement links TRBV10-3 to TRBJ2-1; 8 nucleotides line up with TRBD1. Germline V gives CDR1 ENHRY, CDR2 SYGVKD. J gave up 8 bases and V 10 bases, and 16 bases lay outside the gene matches. This CDR3 spans 15 amino acids. The CDR3 here is CASAQWKQGAYEQFF. The CDR3 DNA sequence: TGTGCCAGCGCCCAGTGGAAGCAGGGGGCCTATGAGCAGTTCTTC.